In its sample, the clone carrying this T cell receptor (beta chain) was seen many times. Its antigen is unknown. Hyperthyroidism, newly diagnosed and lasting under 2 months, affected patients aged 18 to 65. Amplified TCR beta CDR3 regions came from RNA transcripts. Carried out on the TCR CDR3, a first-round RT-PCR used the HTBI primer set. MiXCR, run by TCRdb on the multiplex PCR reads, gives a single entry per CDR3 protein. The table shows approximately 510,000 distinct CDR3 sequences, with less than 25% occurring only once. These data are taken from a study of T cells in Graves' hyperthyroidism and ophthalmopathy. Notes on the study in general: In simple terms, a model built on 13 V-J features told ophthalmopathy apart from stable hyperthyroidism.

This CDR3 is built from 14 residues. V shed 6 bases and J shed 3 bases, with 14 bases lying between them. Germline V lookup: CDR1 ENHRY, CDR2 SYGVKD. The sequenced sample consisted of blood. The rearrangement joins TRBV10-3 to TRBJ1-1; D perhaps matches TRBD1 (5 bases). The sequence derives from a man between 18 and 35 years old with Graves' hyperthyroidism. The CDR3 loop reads CAIRGRTLDTEAFF. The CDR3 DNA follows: TGTGCCATCAGGGGGAGGACACTCGACACTGAAGCTTTCTTT.